The rows below give T cell receptor beta chains drawn from one sample of a study of post-analysis software for immune sequencing data. MiXCR, applied by TCRdb to the PCR reads, yields one record per CDR3 protein. The sample has roughly 730,000 distinct CDR3 sequences; around 27% are singletons. Sequencing was carried out using blood. These receptors were obtained from a girl under 18 with multiple sclerosis. The CDR3 runs from the conserved cysteine through the conserved F or W. D genes are given only for firm matches. A row's size may be missing; if present it is once, few, many or a size class.

clone_size	d_call	j_call	v_call	cdr3_nt	cdr3_aa
NA	NA	TRBJ2-7	TRBV7-2	TGTGCCAGCAGCCCCCGCCCTCCGCGGTCCTACGAGCAGTACTTC	CASSPRPPRSYEQYF
NA	NA	TRBJ2-7	TRBV4-1	TGCGCCAGCAGCCAATTTGGTGATAGCCCCTCCTCCTACGAGCAGTACTTC	CASSQFGDSPSSYEQYF
few	NA	TRBJ2-7	TRBV5-1	TGCGCCAGCACGGTGGATTCCTCTAGGGGGGGCGAGCAGTACTTC	CASTVDSSRGGEQYF
NA	TRBD1	TRBJ2-1	TRBV7-2	TGTGCCAGCAGCTTATTATTGGGACAGGGGCACAATGAGCAGTTCTTC	CASSLLLGQGHNEQFF
NA	NA	TRBJ1-4	TRBV5-1	TGCGCCAGCAGCTTGGCAGCATATAATGAAAAACTGTTTTTT	CASSLAAYNEKLFF
many	TRBD2	TRBJ2-3	TRBV20-1	TGCAGTGCTAGAGATTTAGCGGGAAGTAGCACAGATACGCAGTATTTT	CSARDLAGSSTDTQYF
few	TRBD1	TRBJ2-1	TRBV18	TGTGCCAGCTCATTCGGACAGGGGTCCTTCAATGAGCAGTTCTTC	CASSFGQGSFNEQFF
NA	TRBD1	TRBJ2-7	TRBV28	TGTGCCAGCAGTTTTGCCGGGACAGAGTCCTACGAGCAGTACTTC	CASSFAGTESYEQYF
NA	NA	TRBJ2-2	TRBV5-1	TGCGCCAGCAGCCTTCGGGCAGTTGACACCGGGGAGCTGTTTTTT	CASSLRAVDTGELFF
few	NA	TRBJ2-7	TRBV7-8	TGTGCCAGCACCCGAGGGGTAATTGAGAGCCTCTACGAGCAGTACTTC	CASTRGVIESLYEQYF
NA	TRBD1	TRBJ1-2	TRBV20-1	TGCAGTGCTAGGACCCGGGACAGGGGGCTATTAGGCTACACCTTC	CSARTRDRGLLGYTF
few	NA	TRBJ2-7	TRBV14	TGTGCCAGCAGCGTACGGGATACGGGGCCTGGCTCCTACGAGCAGTACTTC	CASSVRDTGPGSYEQYF
NA	NA	TRBJ2-1	TRBV24-1	TGTGCCACCAGGGATCCGGACCGAAAGAATGAGCAGTTCTTC	CATRDPDRKNEQFF
NA	TRBD1	TRBJ2-3	TRBV20-1	TGCAGTGCTAGAAAGGGGACAGGGTCAGATACGCAGTATTTT	CSARKGTGSDTQYF
few	NA	TRBJ1-1	TRBV10-3	TGTGCCATCAGTGAAGCCGAATTTGAAGCTTTCTTT	CAISEAEFEAFF
NA	NA	TRBJ2-1	TRBV20-1	TGCAGTGCTAGAGATTGGGTACTGGGGAGCAGGAATGAGCAGTTCTTC	CSARDWVLGSRNEQFF
few	TRBD2	TRBJ2-1	TRBV9	TGTGCCAGCAGCCCCCAGACTAGCGGGGTCTCCTACAATGAGCAGTTCTTC	CASSPQTSGVSYNEQFF
NA	NA	TRBJ1-1	TRBV5-5	TGTGCCAGCAGCTTGGTACGAGTCGCTGAAGCTTTCTTT	CASSLVRVAEAFF
few	NA	TRBJ2-7	TRBV11-2	TGTGCCAGCAGCTTAGAGACTAGATCAATTGCATGGTACTTC	CASSLETRSIAWYF
NA	TRBD2	TRBJ2-3	TRBV7-8	TGTGCCAGCAGCCCCCCCACCGGGGGGGCTGGTACAGATACGCAGTATTTT	CASSPPTGGAGTDTQYF
few	NA	TRBJ1-2	TRBV7-2	TGTGCCAGCAGCGTCGCGGGGACGGTTAACTATGGCTACACCTTC	CASSVAGTVNYGYTF
many	NA	TRBJ2-3	TRBV29-1	TGCAGCGTTGACCCCGGCACAGATACGCAGTATTTT	CSVDPGTDTQYF
NA	TRBD2	TRBJ2-3	TRBV7-2	TGTGCCAGCAGCTTAGGTATAGCGGGGGGCCGCTCTAGCACAGATACGCAGTATTTT	CASSLGIAGGRSSTDTQYF
NA	NA	TRBJ2-1	TRBV9	TGTGCCAGCAGCTCAAGTAGTAAGGCCTACAATGAGCAGTTCTTC	CASSSSSKAYNEQFF
few	NA	TRBJ1-2	TRBV27	TGTGCCAGCAGCCGGCGACAGGCCGACTATGGCTACACCTTC	CASSRRQADYGYTF